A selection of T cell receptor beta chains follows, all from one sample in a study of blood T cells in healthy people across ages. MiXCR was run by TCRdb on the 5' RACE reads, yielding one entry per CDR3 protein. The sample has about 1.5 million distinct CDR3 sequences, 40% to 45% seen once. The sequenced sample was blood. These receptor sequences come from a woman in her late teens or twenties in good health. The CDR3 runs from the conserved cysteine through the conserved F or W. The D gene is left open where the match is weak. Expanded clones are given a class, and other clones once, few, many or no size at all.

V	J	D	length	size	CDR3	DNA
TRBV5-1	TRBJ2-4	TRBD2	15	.	CASSILAGTKNIQYF	TGCGCCAGCAGCATCCTAGCGGGGACTAAAAACATTCAGTACTTC
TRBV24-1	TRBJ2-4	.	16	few	CATSSRVSLAKNIQYF	TGTGCCACCAGCTCTAGAGTGAGCCTAGCCAAAAACATTCAGTACTTC
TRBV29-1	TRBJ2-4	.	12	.	CSVYGDLGEQYF	TGCAGCGTTTATGGGGATCTTGGAGAGCAGTACTTC
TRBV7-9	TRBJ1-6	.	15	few	CASSGGRTYNSPLHF	TGTGCCAGCAGCGGGGGCCGAACCTATAATTCACCCCTCCACTTT
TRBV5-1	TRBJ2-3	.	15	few	CASSPEQASTDTQYF	TGCGCCAGCAGCCCAGAACAGGCTAGCACAGATACGCAGTATTTT
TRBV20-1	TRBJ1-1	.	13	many	CSAPSPGDAEAFF	TGCAGTGCTCCTTCTCCAGGGGATGCTGAAGCTTTCTTT
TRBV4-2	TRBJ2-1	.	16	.	CASSHQGTHLYNEQFF	TGTGCCAGCAGCCATCAGGGGACCCATCTCTACAATGAGCAGTTCTTC
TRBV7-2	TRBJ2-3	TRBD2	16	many	CASRKVSSGGADTQYF	TGTGCCAGCCGAAAGGTCTCTAGCGGGGGGGCAGATACGCAGTATTTT
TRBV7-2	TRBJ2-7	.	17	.	CASSLGPRTVRPYERYF	TGTGCCAGCAGCTTAGGCCCACGGACAGTGAGGCCCTACGAGCGGTACTTC
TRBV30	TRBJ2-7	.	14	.	CAWSRSGLNYEQYF	TGTGCCTGGAGCCGAAGCGGGTTGAATTACGAGCAGTACTTC
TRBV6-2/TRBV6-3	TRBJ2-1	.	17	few	CASSPRIPPALRNEQFF	TGTGCCAGCAGTCCCCGGATCCCCCCCGCCCTGAGGAATGAGCAGTTCTTC
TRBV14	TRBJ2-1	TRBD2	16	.	CASSDLKGLAFNEQFF	TGTGCCAGCAGCGACTTAAAGGGACTAGCGTTCAATGAGCAGTTCTTC